The 23 T cell receptor beta chains listed next were all sequenced from one sample in a study of T cell responses to AZD1222 COVID-19 vaccine. The assay was immunoSEQ multiplex PCR, and TCRdb's table has in-frame clones only and misses some. Counted here are about 82,000 clones, roughly 90% occurring once; the ten biggest clones make up 5.2%. The sequenced sample was peripheral blood, obtained on day 0 of AZD1222 vaccination. Receptors originate from an adult in good health.

This clone was observed a handful of times. The chain carries TRBV5-6 and TRBJ1-2; unclear D gene. CDR1 SGHDT and CDR2 YYEEEE come from the germline V gene. This CDR3 is 14 amino acids long. Trimming shortened V by 0 bases and J by 0 bases, and 6 bases separated the two germline ends. The CDR3 bases are TGTGCCAGCAGCTTGGTCCAATCTAACTATGGCTACACCTTC. It yields the protein CASSLVQSNYGYTF.

The chain links TRBV11-2 to TRBJ1-2; weak D call: TRBD1 (5 bases). Germline CDR1 SGHAT, CDR2 FQNNGV. The V gene lost 3 bases and the J gene lost 5 bases, with 13 bases spanning the gap. The CDR3 spans 14 residues. The CDR3 sequence is CASSLGGPAYGYTF. For the CDR3, the DNA is TGTGCCAGCAGCTTGGGGGGACCCGCATATGGCTACACCTTC.

V is TRBV10-3 and J is TRBJ2-5, with D unclear. The CDR3 runs to 12 residues. Germline values: CDR1 ENHRY, CDR2 SYGVKD. Trimming stripped 8 bases from V and 1 base from J, with 8 bases between. Here the CDR3 reads CAIGDFQETQYF. CDR3 in DNA: TGTGCCATCGGGGATTTCCAAGAGACCCAGTACTTC.

This chain links TRBV27 with TRBJ2-5, with D perhaps assigned TRBD1 or TRBD2 (5 bases each). CDR1 is MNHEY, CDR2 SMNVEV, per germline (reference sequence). There are 13 residues in the CDR3. V lost 2 bases, J lost 4 bases, and 8 bases lay in between. Here the CDR3 DNA reads TGTGCCAGCAGTTTAAGAGGGGCAGAGACCCAGTACTTC. Amino acid sequence: CASSLRGAETQYF.

The chain employs TRBV2 and TRBJ1-1; D possibly corresponds to TRBD1 (5 bases). The length of the CDR3 is 11 residues. Germline V gene data show CDR1 as SNHLY and CDR2 as FYNNEI. V was trimmed by 8 bases and J by 7 bases, leaving 11 bases between them. The CDR3 region has the DNA TGTGCCAGCGGGGGAGGGGATGAAGCTTTCTTT. This codes for CASGGGDEAFF.

V usage is TRBV13 and J usage is TRBJ2-7; no clear D. Germline V gives CDR1 PRHDT, CDR2 FYEKMQ (reference sequence). V was pared by 5 bases and J by 5 bases, with 16 bases between. The CDR3 length is 14 residues. CDR3 nucleotide sequence: TGTGCCAGCAGCCAGCTCATGATTTCCCACGAGCAGTACTTC. It encodes CASSQLMISHEQYF.

CDR3 protein: CASSPDRGQVRAFF. CDR3 coding DNA: TGTGCCAGCTCACCTGACAGGGGGCAGGTCAGAGCTTTCTTT. This rearrangement joins TRBV18 to TRBJ1-1; 10 bases line up with TRBD1. The J segment lost 10 bases and the V segment lost 3 bases, leaving 8 bases of the junction unmatched. The CDR3 length is 14 residues. Germline lookup yields CDR1 KGHSH and CDR2 LQKENI.

This rearrangement joins TRBV2 to TRBJ1-5; the match to TRBD1 covers 8 bases. The CDR3 is made up of 14 amino acids. The J segment lost 10 bases and the V segment lost 2 bases, leaving 7 bases of the junction unmatched. Germline-derived CDR1 and CDR2 are SNHLY and FYNNEI. The DNA of the CDR3 is TGTGCCAGCAGTGAAACACAGGGGGAAGGACCCCAGCATTTT. This translates into CASSETQGEGPQHF.

The chain employs TRBV6-5 and TRBJ1-1, with D perhaps matching TRBD1 (6 bases). The length of the CDR3 is 12 residues. Germline assignment: CDR1 MNHEY and CDR2 SVGAGI. The V and J ends lost 5 bases and 4 bases respectively, with 8 bases between them. The CDR3 DNA reads TGTGCCAGCAGTACGGGGGCCACTGAAGCTTTCTTT. Protein: CASSTGATEAFF.

The chain combines TRBV6-5 with TRBJ1-2; 8 nucleotides align to TRBD1. The V and J ends lost 2 bases and 8 bases, in that order; junction bases with no gene match: 7. CDR1 and CDR2 from the germline V gene are MNHEY and SVGAGI. The CDR3 sequence is 14 residues long. CDR3 bases: TGTGCCAGCAGTTACCTGGACAGGGTACGAGGCTACACCTTC. Translation gives CASSYLDRVRGYTF.

CDR3 region: CASSFPVPNEQFF. The CDR3 region has the DNA TGTGCCAGCAGCTTTCCGGTTCCCAATGAGCAGTTCTTC. The V gene is TRBV7-2, the J gene TRBJ2-1, with D unresolved. The V gene's germline CDR1 is SGHTA and CDR2 FQGNSA. Trimming stripped 3 bases from V and 6 bases from J, with 9 bases between. CDR3 length: 13 residues.

The V call is TRBV28, the J call TRBJ2-3; D uncertain. V was clipped by 6 bases and J by 2 bases, with 3 bases between them. The CDR3 covers 11 residues. The V gene's germline CDR1 is MDHEN and CDR2 SYDVKM. The CDR3 sequence: CASRDTDTQYF. The CDR3 bases are TGTGCCAGCAGGGACACAGATACGCAGTATTTT.

This clone occurred a few times. The V gene is TRBV28, the J gene TRBJ1-5, with D possibly TRBD1 on 5 matching bases. The CDR3 sequence is 15 residues long. Trimming removed 6 bases at V and 6 bases at J, with 18 bases between. CDR1 and CDR2 (germline): MDHEN, SYDVKM. In DNA, the CDR3 is TGTGCCAGCAGATGGGACCCGGGGGGACCTCAGCCCCAGCATTTT. Encoded protein: CASRWDPGGPQPQHF.

The chain uses TRBV28 and TRBJ2-3; maybe TRBD2 (6 bases). Germline lookup yields CDR1 MDHEN and CDR2 SYDVKM. CDR3 length: 10 amino acids. V gave up 11 bases and J gave up 12 bases, with 15 bases separating them. The CDR3 spells CAATGTQQYF. The CDR3 region has the DNA TGTGCCGCGACCGGGACTCAACAGTATTTT.

The gene calls are TRBV6-5 and TRBJ2-1; 9 positions agree with TRBD2. Germline V gene data show CDR1 as MNHEY and CDR2 as SVGAGI. The J segment lost 8 bases and the V segment lost 2 bases, leaving 7 bases of the junction unmatched. This CDR3 is built from 15 residues. The CDR3 is CASSYEGGGADEQFF. The CDR3 bases are TGTGCCAGCAGTTACGAGGGCGGGGGGGCCGATGAGCAGTTCTTC.

V gene TRBV5-1 combines with J gene TRBJ1-2; 10 bases match TRBD1. CDR1 is SGHRS and CDR2 is YFSETQ in the germline V gene. The CDR3 is 15 residues long. J gave up 5 bases and V 0 bases, and 4 bases lay outside the gene matches. The CDR3 DNA reads as TGCGCCAGCAGCTTGGAGGGGACAGGGGTGTATGGCTACACCTTC. Residues: CASSLEGTGVYGYTF. The whole variable domain, remainder taken from reference TRBV5-1 and TRBJ1-2, is KAGVTQTPRYLIKTRGQQVTLSCSPISGHRSVSWYQQTPGQGLQFLFEYFSETQRNKGNFPGRFSGRQFSNSRSEMNVSTLELGDSALYLCASSLEGTGVYGYTFGSGTRLTVV.

The chain carries TRBV6-2 or TRBV6-3 and TRBJ2-1; 13 bases are a match to TRBD2. This CDR3 contains 16 residues. V was clipped by 2 bases and J by 6 bases; unmatched bases: 4. Germline V gives CDR1 MNHEY, CDR2 SVGEGT. This chain's CDR3 is CASSYRLAGGSNEQFF. CDR3 in DNA: TGTGCCAGCAGTTACCGACTAGCGGGGGGATCCAATGAGCAGTTCTTC.

The V and J genes are TRBV6-2 or TRBV6-3 and TRBJ1-1; D is possibly TRBD1 (6 bases). CDR1 is MNHEY, CDR2 SVGEGT, per germline. The CDR3 covers 17 residues. Trimming took 0 bases from V and 0 from J, leaving 14 bases between them. CDR3 sequence (DNA): TGTGCCAGCAGTTACTCGACTGGGGGCGCAGTGAACACTGAAGCTTTCTTT. Its translation: CASSYSTGGAVNTEAFF.

V is TRBV9 and J is TRBJ1-6, with a tentative D call TRBD1 (6 bases). Deletions cut 4 bases from V and 10 bases from J, with 15 bases between. The CDR3 totals 14 residues. CDR1 SGDLS and CDR2 YYNGEE come from the germline V gene. The chain's CDR3 is CASSIHSQGSPLHF. The CDR3, as DNA: TGTGCCAGCAGCATTCACTCTCAGGGGTCACCCCTCCACTTT.

This clone was seen a single time. The chain has TRBV18 and TRBJ2-7, with D possibly being TRBD1 (6 bases). This CDR3 contains 15 residues. Trimming removed 5 bases at V and 2 bases at J, with 16 bases between. CDR1 and CDR2 (germline): KGHSH, LQKENI. The CDR3 DNA follows: TGTGCCAGCTCATGGGGACATCTTGAGCCCTACGAGCAGTACTTC. This codes for CASSWGHLEPYEQYF.

The rearrangement joins TRBV10-3 to TRBJ1-1; perhaps TRBD1 as D (5 bases). The germline V gene encodes CDR1 ENHRY and CDR2 SYGVKD. The CDR3 has 14 residues. V dropped 11 bases and J dropped 3 bases, with 19 bases sitting between them. The CDR3 nucleotides are TGTGCCGCGGACCGGGGCCGGGGGGACACTGAAGCTTTCTTT. Translating gives CAADRGRGDTEAFF.

V is TRBV11-2 and J is TRBJ1-2, with D perhaps TRBD1 (6 bases). Looked up from germline, CDR1 is SGHAT and CDR2 is FQNNGV. Trimming removed 4 bases from V and 7 bases from J, with 25 bases in between. This CDR3 spans 17 amino acids. The CDR3 nucleotides read TGTGCCAGCAGCTCTTATCGGGGGCTCGGGACGGGCGGTGGCTACACCTTC. Residues: CASSSYRGLGTGGGYTF.

The chain employs TRBV14 and TRBJ1-6; 7 bases are shared with TRBD1. This CDR3 region has 14 residues. CDR1 and CDR2 (germline): SGHDN, FVKESK. V lost 4 bases and J lost 7; bases outside the gene matches: 4. The CDR3 sequence: CASSLRGYNSPLHF. CDR3 DNA sequence: TGTGCCAGCAGCCTCAGGGGGTACAATTCACCCCTCCACTTT.